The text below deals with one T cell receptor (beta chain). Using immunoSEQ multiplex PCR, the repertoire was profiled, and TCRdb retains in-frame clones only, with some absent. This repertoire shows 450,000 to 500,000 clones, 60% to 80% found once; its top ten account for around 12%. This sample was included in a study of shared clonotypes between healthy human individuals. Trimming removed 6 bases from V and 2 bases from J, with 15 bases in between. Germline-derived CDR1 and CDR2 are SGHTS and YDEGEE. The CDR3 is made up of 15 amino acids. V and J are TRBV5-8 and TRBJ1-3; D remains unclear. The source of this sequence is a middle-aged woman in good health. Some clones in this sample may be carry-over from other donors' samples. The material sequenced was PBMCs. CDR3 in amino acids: CASTPSVTPGNTIYF. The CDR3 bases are TGTGCCAGCACCCCATCCGTGACACCTGGAAACACCATATATTTT.